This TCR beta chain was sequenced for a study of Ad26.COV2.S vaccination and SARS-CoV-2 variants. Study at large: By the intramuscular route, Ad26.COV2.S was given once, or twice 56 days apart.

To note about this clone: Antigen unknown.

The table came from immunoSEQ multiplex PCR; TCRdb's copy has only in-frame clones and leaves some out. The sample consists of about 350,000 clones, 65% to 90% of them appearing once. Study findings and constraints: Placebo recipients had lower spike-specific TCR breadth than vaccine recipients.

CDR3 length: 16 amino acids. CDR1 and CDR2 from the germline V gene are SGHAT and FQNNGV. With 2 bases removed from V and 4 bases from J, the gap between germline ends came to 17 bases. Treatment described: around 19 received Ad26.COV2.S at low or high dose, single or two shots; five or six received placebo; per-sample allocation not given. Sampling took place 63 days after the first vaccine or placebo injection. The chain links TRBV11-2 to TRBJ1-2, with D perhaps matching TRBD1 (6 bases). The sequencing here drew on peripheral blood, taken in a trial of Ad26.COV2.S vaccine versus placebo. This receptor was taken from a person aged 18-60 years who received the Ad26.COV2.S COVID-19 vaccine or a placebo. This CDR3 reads CASSLTPTGQLYGYTF. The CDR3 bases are TGTGCCAGCAGCTTAACCCCGACAGGACAACTCTATGGCTACACCTTC.